These T cell receptor beta chains were read from a single sample in a study of cytomegalovirus exposure and HLA in healthy donors. Assay used: immunoSEQ multiplex PCR; TCRdb lists only in-frame clones, some missing. Of about 180,000 clones listed, roughly three quarters are singletons. Sequenced sample: PBMCs. The source of these receptors is a male donor in good health and CMV-seronegative. Each CDR3 is given with its conserved first and last residue. Each record gives: D gene, V gene, J gene, clone size, CDR3 protein, CDR3 DNA. D genes are given only for firm matches. Clone size is stated in some rows and not others, as once, few, many or a class when expanded.

d_gene: TRBD2; v_gene: TRBV6-5; j_gene: TRBJ2-1; abundance: .; CDR3aa: CASSHSGGARSEQFF; CDR3nt: TGTGCCAGCAGTCATAGCGGGGGGGCCCGTAGTGAGCAGTTCTTC
d_gene: TRBD1; v_gene: TRBV28; j_gene: TRBJ2-7; abundance: .; CDR3aa: CASTAGQGPSYEQYF; CDR3nt: TGTGCCAGCACCGCGGGACAGGGGCCCTCCTACGAGCAGTACTTC
d_gene: TRBD1; v_gene: TRBV2; j_gene: TRBJ1-2; abundance: .; CDR3aa: CASSEAGTGFYGYTF; CDR3nt: TGTGCCAGCAGTGAAGCCGGGACAGGGTTCTATGGCTACACCTTC
d_gene: .; v_gene: TRBV5-8; j_gene: TRBJ2-5; abundance: once; CDR3aa: CASSLLQGPTETQYF; CDR3nt: TGTGCCAGCAGCTTGCTTCAGGGGCCCACAGAGACCCAGTACTTC
d_gene: .; v_gene: TRBV7-9; j_gene: TRBJ1-5; abundance: .; CDR3aa: CAAAEGYSNQPQHF; CDR3nt: TGTGCCGCTGCAGAGGGCTATAGCAATCAGCCCCAGCATTTT
d_gene: .; v_gene: TRBV7-8; j_gene: TRBJ1-5; abundance: .; CDR3aa: CASSFTTTGGSQPQHF; CDR3nt: TGTGCCAGCAGCTTTACTACGACAGGCGGATCGCAGCCCCAGCATTTT
d_gene: TRBD2; v_gene: TRBV7-2; j_gene: TRBJ2-1; abundance: few; CDR3aa: CASSLHLASGSVYNEQFF; CDR3nt: TGTGCCAGCAGCTTACATCTCGCTAGCGGGAGTGTTTACAATGAGCAGTTCTTC
d_gene: TRBD2; v_gene: TRBV4-1; j_gene: TRBJ2-6; abundance: few; CDR3aa: CASGPLAGLSGANVLTF; CDR3nt: TGCGCCAGCGGGCCCCTAGCGGGTCTCTCTGGGGCCAACGTCCTGACTTTC
d_gene: TRBD1; v_gene: TRBV6-1; j_gene: TRBJ1-5; abundance: .; CDR3aa: CASSEAAGGGQPQHF; CDR3nt: TGTGCCAGCAGTGAAGCGGCAGGGGGTGGTCAGCCCCAGCATTTT
d_gene: .; v_gene: TRBV28; j_gene: TRBJ2-1; abundance: .; CDR3aa: CASSLIWAAISSYNEQFF; CDR3nt: TGTGCCAGCAGTTTAATTTGGGCCGCCATTAGCTCCTACAATGAGCAGTTCTTC
d_gene: TRBD2; v_gene: TRBV5-4; j_gene: TRBJ2-7; abundance: .; CDR3aa: CASSLGLAGFYEQYF; CDR3nt: TGTGCCAGCAGCTTGGGTCTAGCGGGCTTCTACGAGCAGTACTTC
d_gene: .; v_gene: TRBV6-5; j_gene: TRBJ1-5; abundance: .; CDR3aa: CASSYMRVGSNQPQHF; CDR3nt: TGTGCCAGCAGTTACATGAGGGTAGGGAGCAATCAGCCCCAGCATTTT
d_gene: .; v_gene: TRBV30; j_gene: TRBJ1-5; abundance: .; CDR3aa: CAWIGKGKVGNQPQHF; CDR3nt: TGTGCCTGGATAGGAAAGGGGAAAGTAGGCAATCAGCCCCAGCATTTT
d_gene: .; v_gene: TRBV6-5; j_gene: TRBJ1-5; abundance: .; CDR3aa: CASSYRGGEGQPQHF; CDR3nt: TGTGCCAGCAGTTACCGGGGAGGGGAGGGTCAGCCCCAGCATTTT
d_gene: TRBD2; v_gene: TRBV27; j_gene: TRBJ2-1; abundance: few; CDR3aa: CASSYSGGRSSYNEQFF; CDR3nt: TGTGCCAGCAGTTACAGCGGGGGGCGGAGCTCCTACAATGAGCAGTTCTTC
d_gene: TRBD1; v_gene: TRBV15; j_gene: TRBJ1-1; abundance: .; CDR3aa: CATSGGTGGAMNTEAFF; CDR3nt: TGTGCCACCAGCGGTGGGACAGGGGGCGCGATGAACACTGAAGCTTTCTTT
d_gene: TRBD1; v_gene: TRBV5-1; j_gene: TRBJ2-1; abundance: .; CDR3aa: CASSFFGQGADNEQFF; CDR3nt: TGCGCCAGCAGCTTTTTTGGACAGGGGGCCGACAATGAGCAGTTCTTC
d_gene: .; v_gene: TRBV5-1; j_gene: TRBJ1-2; abundance: .; CDR3aa: CASSFSSDSYGYTF; CDR3nt: TGCGCCAGCAGCTTTTCGTCAGACAGCTATGGCTACACCTTC
d_gene: .; v_gene: TRBV6-5; j_gene: TRBJ1-2; abundance: .; CDR3aa: CASSPPVSNYGYTF; CDR3nt: TGTGCCAGCTCCCCTCCAGTTTCTAACTATGGCTACACCTTC
d_gene: .; v_gene: TRBV11-2; j_gene: TRBJ2-7; abundance: .; CDR3aa: CASSLLPSEYEQYF; CDR3nt: TGTGCCAGCAGCTTACTCCCTAGCGAATACGAGCAGTACTTC
d_gene: .; v_gene: TRBV6-5; j_gene: TRBJ1-4; abundance: .; CDR3aa: CASSYSATNEKLFF; CDR3nt: TGTGCCAGCAGTTATTCCGCAACTAATGAAAAACTGTTTTTT
d_gene: .; v_gene: TRBV28; j_gene: TRBJ1-5; abundance: .; CDR3aa: CASSFRQPQHF; CDR3nt: TGTGCCAGCAGTTTTCGTCAGCCCCAGCATTTT
d_gene: .; v_gene: TRBV28; j_gene: TRBJ2-7; abundance: .; CDR3aa: CASSSGAPYEQYF; CDR3nt: TGTGCCAGCAGTTCGGGAGCCCCCTACGAGCAGTACTTC
d_gene: .; v_gene: TRBV6-5; j_gene: TRBJ1-6; abundance: .; CDR3aa: CASSSDRQSYNSPLHF; CDR3nt: TGTGCCAGCAGTTCCGACAGACAGTCCTATAATTCACCCCTCCACTTT
d_gene: .; v_gene: TRBV30; j_gene: TRBJ2-2; abundance: .; CDR3aa: CAWSVLGGNTGELFF; CDR3nt: TGTGCCTGGAGTGTATTGGGGGGGAACACCGGGGAGCTGTTTTTT
d_gene: TRBD2; v_gene: TRBV9; j_gene: TRBJ2-7; abundance: .; CDR3aa: CASSRTSGLSYEQYF; CDR3nt: TGTGCCAGCAGCCGGACTAGCGGACTATCCTACGAGCAGTACTTC
d_gene: TRBD1; v_gene: TRBV30; j_gene: TRBJ1-2; abundance: .; CDR3aa: CAWSVTGGLDGYTF; CDR3nt: TGTGCCTGGAGTGTGACAGGGGGCCTTGATGGCTACACCTTC
d_gene: .; v_gene: TRBV4-2; j_gene: TRBJ2-7; abundance: .; CDR3aa: CASSPGGYEQYF; CDR3nt: TGTGCCAGCAGCCCAGGAGGGTACGAGCAGTACTTC
d_gene: TRBD1; v_gene: TRBV10-3; j_gene: TRBJ1-5; abundance: .; CDR3aa: CAITGGRNQPQHF; CDR3nt: TGTGCCATCACAGGGGGTCGGAATCAGCCCCAGCATTTT
d_gene: .; v_gene: TRBV4-3; j_gene: TRBJ2-4; abundance: .; CDR3aa: CASSQDGDRGVLENIQYF; CDR3nt: TGCGCCAGCAGCCAAGATGGTGATAGGGGCGTATTAGAAAACATTCAGTACTTC
d_gene: TRBD1; v_gene: TRBV5-1; j_gene: TRBJ1-6; abundance: .; CDR3aa: CASSLGTGQANSPLHF; CDR3nt: TGCGCCAGCAGCTTGGGAACGGGACAGGCGAATTCACCCCTCCACTTT
d_gene: .; v_gene: TRBV5-6; j_gene: TRBJ2-1; abundance: .; CDR3aa: CASSSYNEQFF; CDR3nt: TGTGCCAGCAGCTCGTACAATGAGCAGTTCTTC
d_gene: .; v_gene: TRBV19; j_gene: TRBJ2-7; abundance: .; CDR3aa: CASSIGVLGGLYEQYF; CDR3nt: TGTGCCAGTAGTATTGGGGTTCTCGGGGGATTATACGAGCAGTACTTC
d_gene: TRBD1; v_gene: TRBV6-5; j_gene: TRBJ1-5; abundance: .; CDR3aa: CASSRDRRHQPQHF; CDR3nt: TGTGCCAGCAGTCGGGACAGGAGGCATCAGCCCCAGCATTTT
d_gene: .; v_gene: TRBV6-6; j_gene: TRBJ1-1; abundance: .; CDR3aa: CASRGGKNTEAFF; CDR3nt: TGTGCCAGCAGGGGGGGAAAGAACACTGAAGCTTTCTTT
d_gene: .; v_gene: TRBV4-2; j_gene: TRBJ2-3; abundance: once; CDR3aa: CASSQAWAGEGTDTQYF; CDR3nt: TGTGCCAGCAGCCAAGCGTGGGCAGGGGAAGGAACAGATACGCAGTATTTT
d_gene: .; v_gene: TRBV2; j_gene: TRBJ1-5; abundance: .; CDR3aa: CASSGGDGSNQPQHF; CDR3nt: TGTGCCAGCTCCGGAGGGGACGGCAGCAATCAGCCCCAGCATTTT
d_gene: .; v_gene: TRBV28; j_gene: TRBJ1-2; abundance: .; CDR3aa: CASSLGPDSLDYGYTF; CDR3nt: TGTGCCAGCAGTTTAGGGCCGGACTCCTTGGATTATGGCTACACCTTC
d_gene: .; v_gene: TRBV7-9; j_gene: TRBJ1-5; abundance: few; CDR3aa: CASSLAGGIQPQHF; CDR3nt: TGTGCCAGCAGCTTAGCGGGGGGGATTCAGCCCCAGCATTTT
d_gene: .; v_gene: TRBV28; j_gene: TRBJ1-1; abundance: .; CDR3aa: CASSLPRPGRRSEAFF; CDR3nt: TGTGCCAGCAGTTTACCCAGACCGGGCCGGAGGTCTGAAGCTTTCTTT
d_gene: .; v_gene: TRBV28; j_gene: TRBJ1-5; abundance: .; CDR3aa: CASSSGGSNQPQHF; CDR3nt: TGTGCCAGCTCCTCGGGGGGGAGCAATCAGCCCCAGCATTTT
d_gene: .; v_gene: TRBV15; j_gene: TRBJ1-6; abundance: .; CDR3aa: CATSTYRESSYNSPLHF; CDR3nt: TGTGCCACCAGCACTTACAGAGAGAGCTCCTATAATTCACCCCTCCACTTT
d_gene: TRBD2; v_gene: TRBV2; j_gene: TRBJ2-3; abundance: .; CDR3aa: CASSGRSGGGMGWYF; CDR3nt: TGTGCCAGCAGTGGGCGCAGCGGGGGAGGAATGGGGTGGTATTTT
d_gene: TRBD1; v_gene: TRBV30; j_gene: TRBJ1-5; abundance: few; CDR3aa: CAWSDDRDLRNQPQHF; CDR3nt: TGTGCCTGGAGTGACGACAGGGATCTGCGCAATCAGCCCCAGCATTTT
d_gene: TRBD1; v_gene: TRBV5-4; j_gene: TRBJ2-6; abundance: .; CDR3aa: CASSPGQGNSGANVLTF; CDR3nt: TGTGCCAGCAGCCCGGGACAGGGGAACTCTGGGGCCAACGTCCTGACTTTC
d_gene: .; v_gene: TRBV4-1; j_gene: TRBJ2-1; abundance: .; CDR3aa: CASSQGSQGLRNEQFF; CDR3nt: TGCGCCAGCAGCCAAGGTTCACAGGGATTACGTAATGAGCAGTTCTTC
d_gene: .; v_gene: TRBV6-1; j_gene: TRBJ2-7; abundance: .; CDR3aa: CASSSRYEEQYF; CDR3nt: TGTGCCAGCAGTTCGCGCTACGAGGAGCAGTACTTC
d_gene: .; v_gene: TRBV18; j_gene: TRBJ2-7; abundance: .; CDR3aa: CASSPSLETQEQYF; CDR3nt: TGTGCCAGCTCACCTTCCTTAGAGACTCAAGAGCAGTACTTC
d_gene: .; v_gene: TRBV9; j_gene: TRBJ2-7; abundance: .; CDR3aa: CASSVGAGASYEQYF; CDR3nt: TGTGCCAGCAGCGTAGGTGCAGGGGCCTCCTACGAGCAGTACTTC